These 17 T cell receptor beta chains were sequenced from one sample in a study of glioma-infiltrating T cells. TCR alpha and beta CDR3 regions were amplified from RNA using iRepertoire nested multiplex PCR. MiXCR, applied by TCRdb to the multiplex PCR reads, yields one record per CDR3 protein. Of approximately 110,000 distinct CDR3 sequences listed, around a quarter are singletons. Specimen: glioma tissue, nonneoplastic brain tissue, or PBMCs (not recorded which). These TCRs come from a human donor with low-grade glioma or glioblastoma, undergoing nonglioma brain surgery, or in good health (not recorded which).

This clonotype appeared many times. The chain links TRBV6-2 or TRBV6-3 to TRBJ1-1; D is uncertain. Germline assignment: CDR1 MNHEY and CDR2 SVGEGT. This CDR3 has 14 amino acids. The V gene lost 8 bases and the J gene lost 1 base, with 14 bases spanning the gap. The CDR3 loop reads CASRRPGENTEAFF. CDR3 sequence (DNA): TGTGCCAGCCGACGGCCCGGCGAGAACACTGAAGCTTTCTTT.

The rearrangement links TRBV28 to TRBJ2-1, with a tentative D call TRBD2 (6 bases). The V and J ends lost 4 bases and 2 bases respectively, with 18 bases between them. Germline V CDR1 and CDR2: MDHEN, SYDVKM. The CDR3 loop spans 17 amino acids. CDR3 residues: CASSSNRLKRAYNEQFF. CDR3 coding DNA: TGTGCCAGCAGTTCCAACCGATTAAAGCGGGCCTACAATGAGCAGTTCTTC.

This clonotype occurred many times. The CDR3 DNA follows: TGCAGTGCTAGAGATTGGGGGGGGCGAGAAAAACTGTTTTTT. Translating it yields CSARDWGGREKLFF. This rearrangement joins TRBV20-1 to TRBJ1-4; perhaps TRBD1 as D (6 bases). The CDR3 is 14 residues long. Germline V gene data show CDR1 as DFQATT and CDR2 as SNEGSKA (reference sequence). V dropped 0 bases and J dropped 8 bases, with 13 bases sitting between them.

This clonotype turned up a few times. This chain connects TRBV11-2 to TRBJ2-3; a possible D gene is TRBD2 (6 bases). The germline gives CDR1 SGHAT, CDR2 FQNNGV. Trimming shortened V by 5 bases and J by 2 bases, and 23 bases separated the two germline ends. CDR3 length equals 18 residues. CDR3 in DNA: TGTGCCAGCAGCCCCACCCGGGGAAGGCGGGGAGACACAGATACGCAGTATTTT. This sequence encodes CASSPTRGRRGDTDTQYF.

This clonotype was observed once. This rearrangement joins TRBV27 to TRBJ2-5; 11 nucleotides align to TRBD2. The ends lost 6 bases at V and 5 bases at J; junction bases unmatched: 14. The CDR3 contains 17 residues. Looked up from germline, CDR1 is MNHEY and CDR2 is SMNVEV (reference sequence). The CDR3 here is CASSPMGGTSGGETQYF. The CDR3 DNA reads TGTGCCAGCAGCCCTATGGGCGGTACTAGCGGGGGTGAGACCCAGTACTTC.

A remark on this clonotype: A junction end diverges from the germline sequence, so it may reflect a read error. The genes are TRBV6-1 and TRBJ2-7; TRBD1 agrees at 8 bases. This CDR3 spans 12 amino acids. Germline CDR1 is MNHNS and CDR2 is SASEGT. The DNA for the CDR3 is TGTTCCAGTGCAGGGGGCCGCTACGAGCAGTACTTC. This codes for CSSAGGRYEQYF.

Many counts were recorded for this clonotype. The chain uses TRBV20-1 and TRBJ2-5, with 7 bases matching TRBD2. Germline V CDR1 and CDR2: DFQATT, SNEGSKA (reference sequence). The CDR3 runs to 11 residues. CDR3 in amino acids: CSPWEGETQYF. As DNA, the CDR3 is TGCAGCCCCTGGGAGGGGGAGACCCAGTACTTC.

Comments on this clonotype: A much more abundant neighbour one base away suggests this may be a read error. Without the conserved terminal phenylalanine or tryptophan, this CDR3 likely stems from a read error. J is TRBJ2-3 and V is TRBV7-9, with 9 bases matching TRBD1. This CDR3 region has 16 residues. The germline V gene encodes CDR1 SEHNR and CDR2 FQNEAQ (reference sequence). In DNA form, the CDR3 reads TGCGCCAGCAGCAAAGAGAGGCACAGGGGGCTGGATACGCAGTATCTT. Residues: CASSKERHRGLDTQYL.

DNA of the CDR3: TGTGCCAACGCCGCGACAGGGGGTTACGAGCAGTACTTC. Its translation: CANAATGGYEQYF. The rearrangement links TRBV6-1 to TRBJ2-7, with 9 positions matching TRBD1. The V gene's germline CDR1 is MNHNS and CDR2 SASEGT. The CDR3 has 13 residues. V lost 10 bases, J lost 4 bases, and 8 bases stayed unmatched.

This clonotype was found many times. This chain joins TRBV4-1 and TRBJ1-1; TRBD1 is a possible D gene (6 bases). The germline gives CDR1 MGHRA, CDR2 YSYEKL. The CDR3 sequence is 12 residues long. Between the trimmed V and J ends, which lost 4 bases and 7 bases, there was a span of 10 bases. The CDR3 spells CASSRGQFEAFF. CDR3 DNA: TGCGCCAGCAGCCGTGGACAGTTTGAAGCTTTCTTT.

The CDR3 here is CASSPSGTAVYEQYF. The CDR3 region has the DNA TGTGCCAGCAGCCCATCGGGGACAGCCGTCTACGAGCAGTACTTC. The chain joins TRBV12-3 or TRBV12-4 to TRBJ2-7, with 7 bases that match TRBD1. V shed 6 bases and J 3 bases; nucleotides not matched to a gene: 11. The CDR3 is 15 amino acids.

Ten or more counts support this clonotype. The chain is built from TRBV7-9 and TRBJ2-3, with no clear D. Germline loops: CDR1 SEHNR, CDR2 FQNEAQ (reference sequence). The length of the CDR3 is 15 residues. Trimming shortened V by 2 bases and J by 1 base, and 10 bases separated the two germline ends. In DNA form, the CDR3 reads TGTGCCAGCAGCTTAAGGAACAGTCGCACAGATACGCAGTATTTT. It is translated as CASSLRNSRTDTQYF.

This clonotype was recorded at least ten times. The chain is built from TRBV29-1 and TRBJ1-5; possible D gene TRBD1, 6 bases. V gave up 0 bases and J gave up 0 bases, with 12 bases separating them. CDR3 length equals 16 residues. Germline V gene data show CDR1 as SQVTM and CDR2 as ANQGSEA. In nucleotides, the CDR3 is TGCAGCGTTGAAGATCGGGGGCAGTATAGCAATCAGCCCCAGCATTTT. As protein: CSVEDRGQYSNQPQHF.

This clonotype was recorded many times. The chain recombines TRBV20-1 with TRBJ2-1; D is unresolved. Deletions cut 8 bases from V and 4 bases from J, with 9 bases between. The CDR3 length is 11 residues. The germline gives CDR1 DFQATT, CDR2 SNEGSKA (reference sequence). For the CDR3, the DNA is TGCAGTTGTGACCGGTACAATGAGCAGTTCTTC. Translation gives CSCDRYNEQFF.

This clonotype was recorded at least ten times. As DNA, the CDR3 is TGTGCCAGCAGCCCGGGACAGTACAATGAGCAGTTCTTC. This translates into CASSPGQYNEQFF. The chain links TRBV11-3 to TRBJ2-1, with 7 bases identical to TRBD1. The V segment lost 5 bases and the J segment 4 bases; nucleotides outside the gene matches: 2. The CDR3 consists of 13 residues. Per the germline V gene, CDR1 is SGHNT and CDR2 is YENEEA.

As concerns this clonotype: A clone one base away is much larger, so this may be a read error. The V call is TRBV2, the J call TRBJ2-2, with 7 positions matching TRBD1. Germline CDR1 reads SNHLY; CDR2 reads FYNNEI. The CDR3 is 14 amino acids. The CDR3 protein is CASKRDRNTEELFF. In nucleotides, the CDR3 is TGTGCCAGCAAGAGGGACAGAAACACCGAGGAGCTGTTTTTT.

This clonotype was seen ten or more times. The CDR3 nucleotides are TGCAGTGCTGAACTAGCGGGGGGGTACGGCACAGATACGCAGTATTTT. It specifies CSAELAGGYGTDTQYF. The genes are TRBV20-1 and TRBJ2-3, with 13 positions matching TRBD2. Trimming removed 5 bases from V and 1 base from J; junction bases left unmatched: 6. The CDR3 extends over 16 amino acids. Germline CDR1 is DFQATT and CDR2 is SNEGSKA (reference sequence).